This TCR beta chain is drawn from a study of blood T cell repertoires in COVID-19. TCRdb's copy holds only in-frame clones and misses some; the assay was immunoSEQ multiplex PCR. The sample contains 330,000 or so clones, about 90% of which appear only once. The germline V gene encodes CDR1 SGHRS and CDR2 YFSETQ. There are 18 residues in the CDR3. After removal of 2 bases from V and 6 bases from J, the junction contained 13 bases not matched to a gene. This chain uses TRBV5-1 with TRBJ2-1; 11 bases agree with TRBD2. Sequencing was done on a sample of PBMCs or T cells enriched from blood (not recorded which). The clonotype originates from a woman aged 25 to 39 who had been exposed to COVID-19. The chain's CDR3 is CASSFYGVAGGPSNEQFF. CDR3 bases: TGCGCCAGCAGCTTCTACGGGGTAGCGGGAGGGCCAAGCAATGAGCAGTTCTTC.